This T cell receptor (beta chain) is drawn from a study of shared clonotypes between healthy human individuals. Whole-study findings and limits: Naive CD4 clonotype sharing across a handful of donors was 4.5% to 6%. The generation probabilities recorded for non-shared clonotypes fell below those of clonotypes shared by all four donors. Memory subsets had estimated richness that was generally smaller than that of naive subsets.

Profiled with immunoSEQ multiplex PCR; TCRdb holds only in-frame clones, not every one. The profile shows about 1 million clones, roughly 75% of them singletons. The CDR3 is 14 residues long. V lost 6 bases, J lost 4 bases, and 8 bases stayed unmatched. Germline loops: CDR1 MNHEY, CDR2 SMNVEV (reference sequence). This clone occurred a few times. Its antigen is still unknown. This sequence was found in a man between 18 and 29 years old in good health. This chain uses TRBV27 with TRBJ1-2; 7 bases agree with TRBD1. The sample was memory CD4+ T cells sorted from blood. Subset reported: CD45RA-negative fraction. The CDR3 loop reads CASSQQGLGYGYTF. CDR3 in DNA: TGTGCCAGCAGCCAACAGGGGTTAGGCTATGGCTACACCTTC.